What follows are 27 T cell receptor beta chains derived from one specimen sequenced in a study of blood T cell repertoires in COVID-19. The repertoire was sequenced with immunoSEQ multiplex PCR; TCRdb's copy has only in-frame clones and lacks some. Of 150,000 to 200,000 clones in the sample, more than 75% are singletons; the top ten hold about 6.5%. Sequenced sample: PBMCs or T cells enriched from blood (not recorded which). The receptors shown here come from a woman between 50 and 59 years old who had recovered from COVID-19.

The DNA for the CDR3 is TGTGCCAGCAGTGCCGGGACAGCCCCCTACGAGCAGTACTTC. This gives the protein CASSAGTAPYEQYF. The genes are TRBV28 and TRBJ2-7, with 7 bases that match TRBD1. The CDR3 has 14 residues. V shed 5 bases, J shed 2 bases, and the junction held 6 bases outside the gene matches. Germline lookup yields CDR1 MDHEN and CDR2 SYDVKM. The full variable domain, in which reference TRBV28 and TRBJ2-7 provide the parts outside the CDR3, is DVKVTQSSRYLVKRTGEKVFLECVQDMDHENMFWYRQDPGLGLRLIYFSYDVKMKEKGDIPEGYSVSREKKERFSLILESASTNQTSMYLCASSAGTAPYEQYFGPGTRLTVT.

J is TRBJ1-1 and V is TRBV2; TRBD1 is a possible D gene (5 bases). Trimming took 8 bases from V and 2 from J, leaving 12 bases between them. The CDR3 consists of 13 residues. Germline loops: CDR1 SNHLY, CDR2 FYNNEI. The CDR3 DNA follows: TGTGCCAGCGGGGCCATCTTAAACACTGAAGCTTTCTTT. Residues: CASGAILNTEAFF.

This chain connects TRBV19 to TRBJ2-2; 7 positions agree with TRBD1. V was pared by 5 bases and J by 6 bases, with 12 bases of the junction left unmatched. Looked up from germline, CDR1 is LNHDA and CDR2 is SQIVND (reference sequence). CDR3 length equals 16 residues. DNA for the CDR3: TGTGCCAGTAGTGCGAGAGGGGGCCGGGATGCCGGGGAGCTGTTTTTT. Residues: CASSARGGRDAGELFF.

V usage is TRBV6-5 and J usage is TRBJ1-2; D remains unclear. Germline values: CDR1 MNHEY, CDR2 SVGAGI. Trimming cost V 7 bases and J 1 base, with 16 bases left between them. This CDR3 has 15 residues. DNA for the CDR3: TGTGCCAGCATCTCACGTTCGAGGTATAACTATGGCTACACCTTC. Translation: CASISRSRYNYGYTF.

The rearrangement uses TRBV20-1 and TRBJ1-5; unclear D gene. V dropped 3 bases and J dropped 4 bases, with 13 bases sitting between them. The germline V gene has CDR1 DFQATT and CDR2 SNEGSKA (reference sequence). CDR3 length equals 14 residues. The CDR3 sequence: CSASRRGKNQPQHF. For the CDR3, the DNA is TGCAGTGCTAGTCGTCGGGGAAAAAATCAGCCCCAGCATTTT.

The chain is built from TRBV28 and TRBJ1-5, with D possibly matching TRBD1 (5 bases). The V end lost 1 base, the J end lost 7 bases, and 11 bases lay between the germline ends. The CDR3 has 14 residues. CDR1 MDHEN and CDR2 SYDVKM come from the germline V gene. The CDR3 nucleotides read TGTGCCAGCAGTTTATCAGGGAATAGGCAGCCCCAGCATTTT. This sequence encodes CASSLSGNRQPQHF.

The J gene is TRBJ2-1, the V gene TRBV7-2; 9 bases align to TRBD2. The CDR3 is made up of 15 amino acids. J gave up 7 bases and V 5 bases, and 9 bases lay outside the gene matches. In germline, CDR1 is SGHTA, CDR2 FQGNSA. The CDR3 DNA reads as TGTGCCAGCAGCGTATTAGCGGGAGTGGTAAATGAGCAGTTCTTC. This translates into CASSVLAGVVNEQFF.

This chain joins TRBV6-5 and TRBJ1-2; TRBD1 aligns across 9 bases. Germline V CDR1 and CDR2: MNHEY, SVGAGI. Unmatched junction bases numbered 4, after V lost 5 bases and J lost 6 bases. This CDR3 is 13 amino acids long. The CDR3 DNA is TGTGCCAGCAGTCTAGACAGGGGGGATGGCTACACCTTC. Protein: CASSLDRGDGYTF.

This clone has just a few counts. The chain combines TRBV7-8 with TRBJ1-3; TRBD1 matches 8 bases. The CDR3 spans 14 residues. From germline, CDR1 is SGHVS and CDR2 FQNEAQ. After removal of 5 bases from V and 4 bases from J, the junction contained 4 bases not matched to a gene. The CDR3 here is CASSAGGPGNTIYF. CDR3 coding DNA: TGTGCCAGCAGCGCAGGGGGCCCGGGAAACACCATATATTTT. Full variable domain (outside the CDR3, taken from reference TRBV7-8 and TRBJ1-3): GAGVSQSPRYKVAKRGQDVALRCDPISGHVSLFWYQQALGQGPEFLTYFQNEAQLDKSGLPSDRFFAERPEGSVSTLKIQRTQQEDSAVYLCASSAGGPGNTIYFGEGSWLTVV.

The rearrangement links TRBV2 to TRBJ2-7, with D possibly being TRBD2 (6 bases). Germline CDR1 is SNHLY and CDR2 is FYNNEI. CDR3 length: 15 amino acids. V shed 8 bases and J shed 3 bases, with 20 bases lying between them. The CDR3 region is CASRLSVWGDYEQYF. CDR3 DNA: TGTGCCAGCCGCCTCTCGGTCTGGGGGGACTACGAGCAGTACTTC. Looking up the rest from reference TRBV2 and TRBJ2-7 gives the full variable domain: EPEVTQTPSHQVTQMGQEVILRCVPISNHLYFYWYRQILGQKVEFLVSFYNNEISEKSEIFDDQFSVERPDGSNFTLKIRSTKLEDSAMYFCASRLSVWGDYEQYFGPGTRLTVT.

This clone has a handful of counts. The sample has other DNA sequences that encode this CDR3 too. J is TRBJ2-7 and V is TRBV2; TRBD1 matches at 10 bases. Trimming at V came to 6 bases and at J to 3 bases, leaving 2 bases not matched to a gene. This CDR3 comprises 13 residues. Germline V gene data show CDR1 as SNHLY and CDR2 as FYNNEI. The CDR3 coding sequence is TGTGCCAGCAGCCGGGACAGGGGCTACGAGCAGTACTTC. This encodes CASSRDRGYEQYF.

The chain combines TRBV5-6 with TRBJ2-3; D is possibly TRBD2 (5 bases). Germline CDR1 is SGHDT and CDR2 is YYEEEE. The CDR3 extends over 17 amino acids. V shed 4 bases and J shed 1 base, with 19 bases lying between them. Written as DNA, the CDR3 is TGTGCCAGCAGCAAAGATGGGGTTACTAGTCGCACAGATACGCAGTATTTT. Its translation: CASSKDGVTSRTDTQYF.

The rearrangement uses TRBV28 and TRBJ1-1, with TRBD1 matching 8 bases. V shed 5 bases, J shed 6 bases, and the junction held 8 bases outside the gene matches. The CDR3 totals 14 residues. Germline V lookup: CDR1 MDHEN, CDR2 SYDVKM. The CDR3 reads CASSPDRGVPEAFF. The CDR3 DNA sequence: TGTGCCAGCAGTCCTGACAGGGGTGTTCCTGAAGCTTTCTTT.

The V and J genes are TRBV7-3 and TRBJ1-1, with 10 bases aligning to TRBD1. Germline V gives CDR1 SGHTA, CDR2 FQGTGA. With V trimmed by 6 bases and J by 3 bases, 7 bases remained unmatched. The CDR3 covers 15 residues. The CDR3 coding sequence is TGTGCCAGCAGGTCACCAGGGACAGGGGACACTGAAGCTTTCTTT. Its translation is CASRSPGTGDTEAFF.

With respect to this clone: Other DNA sequences from this sample encode an identical CDR3 as well. The CDR3: CASSLGTSGTYNEQFF. CDR3 nucleotides: TGTGCCAGCAGCTTAGGAACTAGCGGGACCTACAATGAGCAGTTCTTC. The rearrangement links TRBV7-2 to TRBJ2-1; 10 bases fit TRBD2. The V gene's germline CDR1 is SGHTA and CDR2 FQGNSA. V shed 1 base and J 2 bases; nucleotides not matched to a gene: 2. The CDR3 runs to 16 residues.

The gene calls are TRBV6-1 and TRBJ2-1; 7 bases match TRBD2. CDR1 and CDR2 from the germline V gene are MNHNS and SASEGT. The CDR3 covers 17 residues. V shed 1 base, J shed 5 bases, and the junction held 11 bases outside the gene matches. The CDR3 nucleotides are TGTGCCAGCAGTGAAGAGGTCAGAGTAGCGGGTAACAATGAGCAGTTCTTC. Encoded protein: CASSEEVRVAGNNEQFF.

The rearrangement uses TRBV19 and TRBJ2-1; weak D call: TRBD2 (5 bases). V lost 1 base, J lost 15 bases, and 13 bases lay in between. The CDR3 sequence is 12 residues long. The germline gives CDR1 LNHDA, CDR2 SQIVND (reference sequence). The CDR3 DNA reads as TGTGCCAGTAGTATAGGGACTCTAGGTACGTTCTTC. This encodes CASSIGTLGTFF.

The chain recombines TRBV6-1 with TRBJ1-1, with unresolved D. This CDR3 spans 13 amino acids. Germline V gene sequence: CDR1 MNHNS, CDR2 SASEGT. V was shortened by 3 bases and J by 1 base, with 6 bases between the two germline ends. Here the CDR3 reads CASSDLRNTEAFF. The CDR3 DNA sequence: TGTGCCAGCAGTGACCTCAGGAACACTGAAGCTTTCTTT.

The rearrangement links TRBV2 to TRBJ1-2, with 7 bases lining up with TRBD1. Per the germline V gene, CDR1 is SNHLY and CDR2 is FYNNEI. The CDR3 consists of 15 residues. Trimming removed 5 bases from V and 5 bases from J; junction bases left unmatched: 11. CDR3 sequence reads: CASSSTNRGGYGYTF. In nucleotides, the CDR3 is TGTGCCAGCAGTTCAACCAACAGGGGTGGTTATGGCTACACCTTC.

This clone was found many times. This chain joins TRBV30 and TRBJ2-2; TRBD2 agrees at 8 bases. The CDR3 length is 17 residues. Germline CDR1 and CDR2: GTSNPN and SVGIG (reference sequence). Losses at the gene ends were 1 base for V and 0 bases for J; bases not matched to a gene: 7. In DNA form, the CDR3 reads TGTGCCTGGAGTGCCCCACGAGCGGGAGCGAACACCGGGGAGCTGTTTTTT. It translates to CAWSAPRAGANTGELFF.

The V call is TRBV5-4, the J call TRBJ2-5, with a tentative D call TRBD2 (5 bases). CDR1 is SGHNT and CDR2 is YYREEE in the germline V gene (reference sequence). This CDR3 comprises 17 residues. Trimming left V 2 bases short and J 3 bases short, with 20 bases between. This chain's CDR3 is CASSFLGRGSGEETQYF. The CDR3 DNA reads TGTGCCAGCAGCTTCCTTGGTCGTGGGAGTGGGGAAGAGACCCAGTACTTC. Complete variable domain (other parts from reference TRBV5-4 and TRBJ2-5): ETGVTQSPTHLIKTRGQQVTLRCSSQSGHNTVSWYQQALGQGPQFIFQYYREEENGRGNFPPRFSGLQFPNYSSELNVNALELDDSALYLCASSFLGRGSGEETQYFGPGTRLLVL.

The chain is built from TRBV7-2 and TRBJ1-3; TRBD1 is a possible D gene (6 bases). V was shortened by 7 bases and J by 2 bases, with 12 bases between the two germline ends. The CDR3 runs 14 residues. CDR1 and CDR2 (germline): SGHTA, FQGNSA. CDR3 in DNA: TGTGCCAGCAACCACGGGACACCTGGAAACACCATATATTTT. Translating gives CASNHGTPGNTIYF.

As to this clone: Additional DNA sequences in this sample encode the identical CDR3. V usage is TRBV28 and J usage is TRBJ1-5; 10 bases map to TRBD1. Per the germline V gene, CDR1 is MDHEN and CDR2 is SYDVKM. V lost 9 bases, J lost 7 bases, and 3 bases stayed unmatched. This CDR3 comprises 12 residues. The CDR3 sequence is CASRTGGQPQHF. The CDR3 coding sequence is TGTGCCAGTAGGACAGGGGGGCAGCCCCAGCATTTT.

This chain links TRBV10-2 with TRBJ1-4, with D tentatively TRBD1 (6 bases). CDR3 length: 16 amino acids. CDR1 is WSHSY and CDR2 is SAAADI in the germline V gene. V dropped 7 bases and J dropped 5 bases, with 20 bases sitting between them. This CDR3 is CASKGFWGRENEKLFF. The CDR3 DNA reads as TGCGCCAGCAAGGGTTTCTGGGGGCGAGAGAATGAAAAACTGTTTTTT.

The CDR3 DNA sequence: TGTGCCAGCAGCTTAAGCGCAGCTAGCTCCTACGAGCAGTACTTC. Residues: CASSLSAASSYEQYF. The chain carries TRBV7-2 and TRBJ2-7; no clear D. This CDR3 spans 15 amino acids. Germline V CDR1 and CDR2: SGHTA, FQGNSA. V was trimmed by 2 bases and J by 0 bases, leaving 11 bases between them.

The J gene is TRBJ2-1, the V gene TRBV24-1; 10 bases match TRBD2. The CDR3 runs 15 residues. The germline V gene has CDR1 KGHDR and CDR2 SFDVKD. J gave up 6 bases and V 3 bases, and 4 bases lay outside the gene matches. DNA of the CDR3: TGTGCCACCAGTGATCAGCGGGAGGGGGTCAATGAGCAGTTCTTC. Amino acid sequence: CATSDQREGVNEQFF.

V and J are TRBV2 and TRBJ2-1, with D perhaps matching TRBD2 (5 bases). The germline V and J ends were trimmed by 5 bases and 9 bases, with 8 bases remaining between them. Germline V gene lookup returns CDR1 SNHLY and CDR2 FYNNEI. This CDR3 comprises 11 residues. The CDR3 protein is CASSTDFEQFF. The CDR3 bases are TGTGCCAGCAGTACGGACTTTGAGCAGTTCTTC.